This TCR beta chain was documented in a study of blood T cell repertoires in COVID-19. For the study at large: Material from acute and convalescent COVID-19 was sourced from the United States, Italy and Spain. Nucleic acid was either cDNA or gDNA, and it came from T cells, B-cell-depleted T cells, or PBMCs.

In the original processing: Reference gene primer amplification in the assay estimated nucleated cell counts. Sequencing was performed with immunoSEQ multiplex PCR; in TCRdb, only in-frame clones are kept and a portion is missing. The V and J calls and clone size come from that table; D and trimming were worked out from the DNA. The repertoire holds approximately 260,000 clones, around 85% seen once, with roughly 9.6% in the top ten. Germline CDR1 MNHEY, CDR2 SVGAGI. The CDR3 loop spans 14 amino acids. V lost 7 bases and J lost 4, with 11 bases in between. The clonotype originates from a woman older than 75 with acute or convalescent COVID-19. The sequencing input was peripheral blood. The V gene is TRBV6-5, the J gene TRBJ2-6, with D tentatively TRBD1 (5 bases). CDR3 in DNA: TGTGCCAGCACCCAGGGTGGAGGGGCCAACGTCCTGACTTTC. As protein: CASTQGGGANVLTF.